This T cell receptor (beta chain) was documented in a study of cytomegalovirus exposure and HLA in healthy donors. Background on the study: From donors who were HLA-typed, an early data release held approximately 84 million unique TCRs. Most genotyped donors, around four fifths of 300 to 400, had Caucasian-associated genetic ancestry.

The germline V gene encodes CDR1 SGHVS and CDR2 FQNEAQ. Trimming removed 5 bases from V and 1 base from J; junction bases left unmatched: 2. CDR3 length: 14 amino acids. Amplification used 60 Vbeta primers and 13 Jbeta primers. The protocol was immunoSEQ multiplex PCR, while the TCRdb copy is restricted to in-frame clones and leaves out a portion. Of hundreds of thousands of clones listed, approximately 84% are singletons. Study-wide points: CMV antigen specificity was confirmed in vitro for a few CMV-associated chains. The likely explanation for a cluster of highly shared sequence variants was sequencing artifact.

Turning to this clone: The target antigen is unknown.

This TCR derives from a woman in her 40s in good health and CMV-seronegative. Sequenced input: PBMCs. This sequence joins TRBV7-8 and TRBJ1-1; TRBD1 matches at 9 bases. The chain's CDR3 is CASSPGQGNTEAFF. CDR3 coding DNA: TGTGCCAGCAGCCCGGGACAGGGGAACACTGAAGCTTTCTTT.